This record covers a single TCR beta chain. This receptor's antigen is unknown. Base qualities were left out, and no much larger clone turns up one base away. One collaborating source in Seattle enrolled patients while the patients were actively infected and followed the patients over time throughout the course of disease. Collaborating institutions collected whole blood in K2EDTA tubes following their own protocols. For TCRbeta analysis, collaborators shipped samples in one of three forms: frozen whole blood, isolated PBMCs, or DNA extracted from either of those sample types. This specimen comes from a study of blood T cell repertoires in COVID-19 (dated by TCRdb to between 2020 and 2021). About the study as a whole: Samples from collaborators originated in the United States, Italy and Spain and spanned both the acute and convalescent phases of COVID-19. The material from the prospective study consisted of cDNA or gDNA derived from T cells, B-cell-depleted T cells, or PBMCs. Deeply sampled blood TCRbeta repertoires from subjects exposed to, actively infected with, or recovered from COVID-19 were included in the dataset. The repertoires were made available in a free public database intended to serve as a resource for research on the immune response to SARS-CoV-2. The samples were drawn from the first 160 participants of the ongoing ImmuneRACE study and from over 950 subjects provided by 6 global collaborators. Sample metadata almost always included a de-identified subject ID, COVID-19 status, age in years and sex. Where HLA class I and class II types were available, the types were taken from metadata supplied by the sample provider, not from assay-based typing.

The germline V gene provides CDR1 MNHEY and CDR2 SVGEGT. The CDR3 has 15 amino acids, counting the end cysteine and phenylalanine. Only the CDR3 part of the read is kept: 45 bases, read in frame from the first base. Compared with germline, V lacks 6 bases and J lacks 6 bases; bases without a gene match: 7. What the research found in general, with its limitations: The amount of clinical and demographic metadata varied by source and participant and was provided uncurated.

TCRbeta CDR3 regions were amplified from genomic DNA by means of the immunoSEQ Assay, a bias-controlled multiplex PCR. The study's processing was this. The number of nucleated cells in each sample was estimated from the amplification of reference gene primers within the assay. To quantify the absolute abundance of each unique TCRbeta CDR3 rearrangement, sequence reads were collapsed and filtered. For each sample, productive Simpson clonality was calculated as the square root of Simpson's diversity index over productive rearrangements. This immuneACCESS table, as held by TCRdb, lists in-frame sequences with V and J called but not all clones. Of the missing ones, under half trace to an unresolved V gene in checked studies; the others have no known cause. Clone size and V and J calls were adopted from that table, with D and trimming inferred from the DNA. Present in this sample are some 180,000 clones, about 88% of which were seen just once. Clones ranked in the top ten supply under 3% of the sample.

Here the chain combines TRBV6-2 or TRBV6-3 and TRBJ1-5; 11 nucleotides in the junction match TRBD1. Sequencing input: peripheral blood. The sequence came from an elderly woman with COVID-19, enrolled during active disease. CDR3 protein: CASSQRTGGVQPQHF. The DNA reads TGTGCCAGCAGCCAACGGACAGGGGGCGTTCAGCCCCAGCATTTT.